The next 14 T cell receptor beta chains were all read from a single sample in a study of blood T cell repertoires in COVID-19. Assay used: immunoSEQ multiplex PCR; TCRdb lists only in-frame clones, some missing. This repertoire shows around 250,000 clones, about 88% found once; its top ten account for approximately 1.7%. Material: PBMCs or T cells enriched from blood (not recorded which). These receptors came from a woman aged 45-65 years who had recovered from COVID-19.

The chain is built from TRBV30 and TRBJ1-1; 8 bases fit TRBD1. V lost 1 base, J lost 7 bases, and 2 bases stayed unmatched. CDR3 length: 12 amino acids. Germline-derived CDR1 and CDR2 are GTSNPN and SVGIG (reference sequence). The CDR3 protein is CAWSDRGDEAFF. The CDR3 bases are TGTGCCTGGAGTGACAGGGGGGATGAAGCTTTCTTT.

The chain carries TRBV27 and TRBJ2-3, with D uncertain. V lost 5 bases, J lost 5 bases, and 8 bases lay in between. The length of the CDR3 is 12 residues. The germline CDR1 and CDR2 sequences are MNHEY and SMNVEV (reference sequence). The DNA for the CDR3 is TGTGCCAGCAGTCCGGTCGGAGATACGCAGTATTTT. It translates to CASSPVGDTQYF.

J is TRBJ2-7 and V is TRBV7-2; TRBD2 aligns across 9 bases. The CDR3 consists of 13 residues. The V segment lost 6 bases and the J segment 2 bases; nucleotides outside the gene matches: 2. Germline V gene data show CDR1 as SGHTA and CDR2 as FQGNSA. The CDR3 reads CASRASGAYEQYF. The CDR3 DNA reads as TGTGCCAGCAGGGCTAGCGGGGCCTACGAGCAGTACTTC.

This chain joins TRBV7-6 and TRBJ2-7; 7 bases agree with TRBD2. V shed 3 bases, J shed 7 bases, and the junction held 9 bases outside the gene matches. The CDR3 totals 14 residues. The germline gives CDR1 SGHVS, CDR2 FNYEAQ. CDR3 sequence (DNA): TGTGCCAGCAGCTTGAGTAGCGGGCCCAGGGAGCAGTACTTC. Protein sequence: CASSLSSGPREQYF.

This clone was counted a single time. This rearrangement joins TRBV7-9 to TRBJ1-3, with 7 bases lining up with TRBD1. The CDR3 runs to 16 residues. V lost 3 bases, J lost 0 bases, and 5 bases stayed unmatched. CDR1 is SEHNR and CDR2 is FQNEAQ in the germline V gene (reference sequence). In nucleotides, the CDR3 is TGTGCCAGCAGCTTGGGACAGACCGACTCTGGAAACACCATATATTTT. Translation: CASSLGQTDSGNTIYF.

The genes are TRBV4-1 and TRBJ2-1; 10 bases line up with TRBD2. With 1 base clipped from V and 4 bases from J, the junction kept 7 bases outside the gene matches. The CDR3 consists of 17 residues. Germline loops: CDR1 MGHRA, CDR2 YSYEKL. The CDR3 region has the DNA TGCGCCAGCAGCCAAGGCGCAACTAGCGGGGCTTACAATGAGCAGTTCTTC. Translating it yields CASSQGATSGAYNEQFF.

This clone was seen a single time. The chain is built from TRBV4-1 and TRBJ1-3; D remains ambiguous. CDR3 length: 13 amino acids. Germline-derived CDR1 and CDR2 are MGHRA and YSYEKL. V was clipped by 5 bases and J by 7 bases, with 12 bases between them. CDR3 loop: CASSDSGENTIYF. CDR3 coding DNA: TGCGCCAGCAGCGATAGTGGGGAGAACACCATATATTTT.

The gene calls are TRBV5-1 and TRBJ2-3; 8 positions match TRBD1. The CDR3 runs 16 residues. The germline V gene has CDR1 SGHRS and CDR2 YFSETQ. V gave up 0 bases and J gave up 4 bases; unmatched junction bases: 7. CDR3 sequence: CASSLAWRQGSDTQYF. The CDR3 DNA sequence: TGCGCCAGCAGCTTGGCTTGGCGACAGGGGTCAGATACGCAGTATTTT.

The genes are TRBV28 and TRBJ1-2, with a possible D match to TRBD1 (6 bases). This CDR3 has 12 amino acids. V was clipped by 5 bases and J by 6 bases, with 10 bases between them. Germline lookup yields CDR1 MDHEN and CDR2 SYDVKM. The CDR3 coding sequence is TGTGCCAGCAGTCACAGGGTTCATGGCTACACCTTC. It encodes CASSHRVHGYTF.

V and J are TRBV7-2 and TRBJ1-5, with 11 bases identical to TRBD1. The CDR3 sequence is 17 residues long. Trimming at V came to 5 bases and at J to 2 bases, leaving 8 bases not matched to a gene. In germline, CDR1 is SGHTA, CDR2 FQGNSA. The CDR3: CASSPQGQGAGNQPQHF. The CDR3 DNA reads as TGTGCCAGCAGCCCGCAAGGACAGGGGGCTGGCAATCAGCCCCAGCATTTT.

This CDR3 reads CASSVVGRGAYNEQFF. The CDR3 DNA sequence: TGTGCCAGCAGCGTAGTAGGCAGGGGTGCCTACAATGAGCAGTTCTTC. The V call is TRBV9, the J call TRBJ2-1, with TRBD1 as a possible D gene (6 bases). Trimming shortened V by 0 bases and J by 2 bases, and 12 bases separated the two germline ends. CDR1 and CDR2 from the germline V gene are SGDLS and YYNGEE. The CDR3 has 16 amino acids. Full variable domain (outside the CDR3, taken from reference TRBV9 and TRBJ2-1): DSGVTQTPKHLITATGQRVTLRCSPRSGDLSVYWYQQSLDQGLQFLIQYYNGEERAKGNILERFSAQQFPDLHSELNLSSLELGDSALYFCASSVVGRGAYNEQFFGPGTRLTVL.

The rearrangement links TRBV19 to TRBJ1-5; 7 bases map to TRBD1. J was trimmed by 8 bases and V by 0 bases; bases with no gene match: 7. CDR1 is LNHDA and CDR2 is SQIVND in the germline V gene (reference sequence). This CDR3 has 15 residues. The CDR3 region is CASSIDTGAFEPQHF. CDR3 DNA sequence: TGTGCCAGTAGTATAGATACAGGGGCCTTTGAGCCCCAGCATTTT.

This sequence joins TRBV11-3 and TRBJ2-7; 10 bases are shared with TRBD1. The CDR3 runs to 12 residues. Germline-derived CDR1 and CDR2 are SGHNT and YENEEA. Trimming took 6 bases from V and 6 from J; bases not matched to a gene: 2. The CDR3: CASSWTGGEQYF. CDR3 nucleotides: TGTGCCAGCAGTTGGACAGGGGGCGAGCAGTACTTC.

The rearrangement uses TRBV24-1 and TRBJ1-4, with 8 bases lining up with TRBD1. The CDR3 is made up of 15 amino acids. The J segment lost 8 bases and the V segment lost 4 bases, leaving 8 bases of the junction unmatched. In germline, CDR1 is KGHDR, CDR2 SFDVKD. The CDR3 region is CATSDPTGAGEKLFF. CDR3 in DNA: TGTGCCACCAGTGACCCGACAGGGGCGGGGGAAAAACTGTTTTTT.